Ten or more counts support the clone carrying this TCR beta chain. The TCR alpha and TCR beta cDNA libraries, bearing sample barcodes and UMIs, were generated by 5'RACE using constant-segment primers. TCRdb passed the 5' RACE reads through MiXCR, listing each CDR3 protein once. The table shows 200,000 to 250,000 distinct CDR3 sequences, with about 10% occurring only once. These data belong to a study of T-cell memory formation after mild COVID-19. Study context: Most TCR clusters belonged to a single donor.

CDR3 length: 16 residues. With V trimmed by 2 bases and J by 4 bases, 8 bases remained unmatched. The clonotype originates from a man in his late teens or twenties who had mild COVID-19 (a few samples of this study predate the infection). Cell type and time point are not known. The sequenced sample was PBMCs or a T cell subset sorted from them (not recorded which). V and J are TRBV23-1 and TRBJ2-3; 8 bases match TRBD1. TRBV23-1 is an open reading frame whose function is uncertain. The CDR3 nucleotides are TGCGCCAGCAGTCAAAGGGGACAGGCGGGTCCAGATACGCAGTATTTT. It yields the protein CASSQRGQAGPDTQYF.